What follows are 17 T cell receptor beta chains derived from one specimen sequenced in a study of T cell responses to AZD1222 COVID-19 vaccine. The method was immunoSEQ multiplex PCR; TCRdb's version includes in-frame clones alone and lacks a portion of them. The sample carries 150,000 or so clones, roughly nine tenths recorded once. The starting material was peripheral blood, obtained on day 0 of AZD1222 vaccination. These receptor sequences come from an adult in good health.

This chain connects TRBV9 to TRBJ2-1, with 11 bases fitting TRBD2. This CDR3 is 16 amino acids long. Trimming took 2 bases from V and 7 from J; bases not matched to a gene: 8. CDR1 and CDR2 (germline): SGDLS, YYNGEE. The CDR3 protein is CASSVAASGGQNEQFF. The CDR3, as DNA: TGTGCCAGCAGCGTTGCTGCTAGCGGGGGGCAAAATGAGCAGTTCTTC. The variable domain in full, with the rest retrieved from reference TRBV9 and TRBJ2-1, is DSGVTQTPKHLITATGQRVTLRCSPRSGDLSVYWYQQSLDQGLQFLIQYYNGEERAKGNILERFSAQQFPDLHSELNLSSLELGDSALYFCASSVAASGGQNEQFFGPGTRLTVL.

This clone was recorded only once. The chain is built from TRBV7-2 and TRBJ1-2, with a tentative D call TRBD1 (5 bases). Germline values: CDR1 SGHTA, CDR2 FQGNSA. The length of the CDR3 is 13 residues. V was shortened by 4 bases and J by 7 bases, with 13 bases between the two germline ends. CDR3 amino acids: CASSSYVGGGYTF. The CDR3 DNA is TGTGCCAGCAGCTCTTATGTGGGGGGTGGCTACACCTTC.

With respect to this clone: Other nucleotide sequences from this sample produce the same CDR3. V is TRBV24-1 and J is TRBJ1-5; no clear D. Germline assignment: CDR1 KGHDR and CDR2 SFDVKD. Trimming shortened V by 5 bases and J by 4 bases, and 8 bases separated the two germline ends. The CDR3 runs to 13 residues. The CDR3 here is CATSAGSNQPQHF. The CDR3 DNA reads TGTGCCACCAGTGCCGGGTCGAATCAGCCCCAGCATTTT.

The chain recombines TRBV7-9 with TRBJ1-4; no clear D gene. V was shortened by 5 bases and J by 2 bases, with 15 bases between the two germline ends. There are 16 residues in the CDR3. Looked up from germline, CDR1 is SEHNR and CDR2 is FQNEAQ (reference sequence). This CDR3 is CASSPGGRTTNEKLFF. In DNA, the CDR3 is TGTGCCAGCAGCCCCGGCGGGAGAACTACTAATGAAAAACTGTTTTTT.

The count of this clone is one. J is TRBJ2-1 and V is TRBV5-1; tentative D call: TRBD2 (5 bases). The germline V gene encodes CDR1 SGHRS and CDR2 YFSETQ. The CDR3 totals 14 residues. V dropped 0 bases and J dropped 4 bases, with 8 bases sitting between them. CDR3 region: CASSLAERYNEQFF. The DNA for the CDR3 is TGCGCCAGCAGCTTGGCCGAGCGGTACAATGAGCAGTTCTTC.

This chain joins TRBV27 and TRBJ2-7; tentatively, D is TRBD1 or TRBD2 (6 bases each). V gave up 8 bases and J gave up 2 bases, with 19 bases separating them. The CDR3 totals 15 residues. Germline CDR1 MNHEY, CDR2 SMNVEV (reference sequence). CDR3 amino acids: CASQGPRGEAYEQYF. CDR3 sequence (DNA): TGTGCCAGCCAGGGGCCGAGGGGGGAAGCCTACGAGCAGTACTTC.

The CDR3 nucleotides are TGCGCCAGCAGCCAAACCCCCCGGGGGCCTAAAGATACGCAGTATTTT. Protein: CASSQTPRGPKDTQYF. The V and J genes are TRBV5-1 and TRBJ2-3; tentatively, D is TRBD1 or TRBD2 (6 bases each). The CDR3 length is 16 residues. V lost 4 bases and J 5 bases, leaving 20 bases between the germline ends. Germline assignment: CDR1 SGHRS and CDR2 YFSETQ.

This clone is a singleton in its sample. The chain joins TRBV6-4 to TRBJ2-7; a weak D match, TRBD1 (6 bases). The CDR3 totals 13 residues. V lost 5 bases to trimming and J lost 6 bases, with 14 bases between them. CDR1 is MRHNA, CDR2 SNTAGT, per germline. The CDR3 loop reads CASSKTGTGEQYF. CDR3 in DNA: TGTGCCAGCAGTAAAACAGGGACGGGCGAGCAGTACTTC.

The rearrangement joins TRBV12-5 to TRBJ2-2; tentatively, D is TRBD1 (6 bases). The germline V gene has CDR1 LGHNT and CDR2 FRNRAP. The CDR3 spans 14 residues. V was shortened by 6 bases and J by 5 bases, with 13 bases between the two germline ends. The CDR3 is CASGPTGGTGELFF. In DNA, the CDR3 is TGTGCTAGTGGCCCGACAGGCGGTACCGGGGAGCTGTTTTTT.

The chain employs TRBV27 and TRBJ2-3, with a weak D call TRBD2 (6 bases). Per the germline V gene, CDR1 is MNHEY and CDR2 is SMNVEV (reference sequence). CDR3 length equals 14 residues. V was cut by 5 bases and J by 3 bases, with 12 bases left in between. The CDR3: CASSAVGGTDTQYF. The CDR3 bases are TGTGCCAGCAGTGCGGTCGGGGGAACAGATACGCAGTATTTT.

The V call is TRBV4-2, the J call TRBJ2-1; D is perhaps TRBD2 (7 bases). CDR1 and CDR2 from the germline V gene are LGHNA and YNFKEQ. There are 19 residues in the CDR3. The germline V and J ends were trimmed by 0 bases and 0 bases, with 18 bases remaining between them. CDR3 in amino acids: CASSQEIGRGKSSYNEQFF. Here the CDR3 DNA reads TGTGCCAGCAGCCAAGAAATTGGGAGGGGGAAAAGCTCCTACAATGAGCAGTTCTTC.

J is TRBJ1-3 and V is TRBV4-3, with no clear D. The CDR3 contains 14 residues. Between the trimmed V and J ends, which lost 0 bases and 4 bases, there was a span of 7 bases. Germline-derived CDR1 and CDR2 are LGHNA and YSLEER. The CDR3 is CASSQDPLGNTIYF. In DNA form, the CDR3 reads TGCGCCAGCAGCCAAGATCCCTTGGGAAACACCATATATTTT.

The V call is TRBV6-1, the J call TRBJ1-2; unclear D gene. Germline assignment: CDR1 MNHNS and CDR2 SASEGT. The CDR3 totals 14 residues. Trimming stripped 4 bases from V and 8 bases from J, with 17 bases between. DNA for the CDR3: TGTGCCAGCAGTGCTTATACGGGCTCAGTAGGCTACACCTTC. Amino acid sequence: CASSAYTGSVGYTF.

The chain joins TRBV27 to TRBJ2-7, with a tentative D call TRBD2 (5 bases). Trimming cost V 2 bases and J 9 bases, with 17 bases left between them. The CDR3 length is 14 residues. Germline-derived CDR1 and CDR2 are MNHEY and SMNVEV (reference sequence). The CDR3 region has the DNA TGTGCCAGCAGTTTAAAAGCGGCGACTTTTGGGCAGTACTTC. It specifies CASSLKAATFGQYF.

The V call is TRBV7-2, the J call TRBJ1-5; 7 bases agree with TRBD1. The CDR3 sequence is 16 residues long. Germline CDR1 reads SGHTA; CDR2 reads FQGNSA. V lost 5 bases and J lost 7; bases outside the gene matches: 14. In nucleotides, the CDR3 is TGTGCCAGCAGCCCAGGACAGGTCGGTCACAAGCAGCCCCAGCATTTT. Translating it yields CASSPGQVGHKQPQHF.

The V gene is TRBV27, the J gene TRBJ1-3, with TRBD1 matching over 9 bases. This CDR3 is built from 15 residues. Unmatched junction bases numbered 2, after V lost 3 bases and J lost 2 bases. Per germline, CDR1 MNHEY and CDR2 SMNVEV (reference sequence). DNA for the CDR3: TGTGCCAGCAGTTTGCGGACAGGGGCTGGAAACACCATATATTTT. Encoded protein: CASSLRTGAGNTIYF.

The V and J genes are TRBV27 and TRBJ1-4; 8 bases agree with TRBD1. The germline V gene has CDR1 MNHEY and CDR2 SMNVEV (reference sequence). The CDR3 sequence is 15 residues long. Trimming took 5 bases from V and 7 from J; bases not matched to a gene: 9. The CDR3 loop reads CASSVNRGASEKLFF. In DNA, the CDR3 is TGTGCCAGCAGTGTAAACAGGGGGGCGAGTGAAAAACTGTTTTTT.